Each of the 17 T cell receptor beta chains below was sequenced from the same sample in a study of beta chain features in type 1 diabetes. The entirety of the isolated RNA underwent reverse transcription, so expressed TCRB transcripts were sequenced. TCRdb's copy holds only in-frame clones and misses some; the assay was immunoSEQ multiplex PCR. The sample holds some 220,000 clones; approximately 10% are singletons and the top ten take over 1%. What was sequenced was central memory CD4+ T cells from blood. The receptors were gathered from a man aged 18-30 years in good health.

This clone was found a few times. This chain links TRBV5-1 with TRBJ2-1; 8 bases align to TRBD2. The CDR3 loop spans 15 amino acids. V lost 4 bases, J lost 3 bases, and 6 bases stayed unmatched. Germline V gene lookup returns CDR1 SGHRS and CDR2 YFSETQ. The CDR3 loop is CASSRASGFYNEQFF. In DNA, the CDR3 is TGCGCCAGCAGCCGGGCTAGCGGGTTCTACAATGAGCAGTTCTTC.

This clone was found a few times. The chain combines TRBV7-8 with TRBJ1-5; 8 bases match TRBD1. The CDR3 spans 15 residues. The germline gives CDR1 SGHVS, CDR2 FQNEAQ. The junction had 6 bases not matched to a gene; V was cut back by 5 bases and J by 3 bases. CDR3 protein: CASSSMTGDNQPQHF. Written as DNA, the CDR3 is TGTGCCAGCAGCAGCATGACAGGGGACAATCAGCCCCAGCATTTT.

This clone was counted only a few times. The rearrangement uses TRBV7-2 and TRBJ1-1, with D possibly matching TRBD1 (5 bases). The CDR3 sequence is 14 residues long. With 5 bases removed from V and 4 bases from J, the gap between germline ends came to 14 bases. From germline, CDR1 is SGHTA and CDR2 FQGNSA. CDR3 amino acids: CASSPLQARTEAFF. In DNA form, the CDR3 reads TGTGCCAGCAGCCCCCTACAGGCACGCACTGAAGCTTTCTTT.

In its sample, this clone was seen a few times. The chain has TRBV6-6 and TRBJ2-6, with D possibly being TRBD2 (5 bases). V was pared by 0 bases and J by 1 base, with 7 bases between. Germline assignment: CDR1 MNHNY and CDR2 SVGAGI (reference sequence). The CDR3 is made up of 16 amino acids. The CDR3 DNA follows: TGTGCCAGCAGTTACTCGACGGGGTCTGGGGCCAACGTCCTGACTTTC. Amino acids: CASSYSTGSGANVLTF.

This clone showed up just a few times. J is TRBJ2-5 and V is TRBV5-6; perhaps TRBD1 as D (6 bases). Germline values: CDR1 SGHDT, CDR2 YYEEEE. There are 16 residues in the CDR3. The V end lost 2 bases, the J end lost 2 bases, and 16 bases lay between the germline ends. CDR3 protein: CASSFGSGAPQETQYF. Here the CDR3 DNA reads TGTGCCAGCAGCTTCGGGTCAGGGGCGCCGCAAGAGACCCAGTACTTC.

The CDR3 coding sequence is TGTGCCTGGAGTTCGGGGCCAACCTACGAGCAGTACTTC. Translation gives CAWSSGPTYEQYF. V is TRBV30 and J is TRBJ2-7, with D perhaps given as TRBD1 or TRBD2 (5 bases each). The V gene's germline CDR1 is GTSNPN and CDR2 SVGIG (reference sequence). The length of the CDR3 is 13 residues. Deletions cut 2 bases from V and 2 bases from J, with 10 bases between. The whole variable domain, filled in from reference TRBV30 and TRBJ2-7, reads SQTIHQWPATLVQPVGSPLSLECTVEGTSNPNLYWYRQAAGRGLQLLFYSVGIGQISSEVPQNLSASRPQDRQFILSSKKLLLSDSGFYLCAWSSGPTYEQYFGPGTRLTVT.

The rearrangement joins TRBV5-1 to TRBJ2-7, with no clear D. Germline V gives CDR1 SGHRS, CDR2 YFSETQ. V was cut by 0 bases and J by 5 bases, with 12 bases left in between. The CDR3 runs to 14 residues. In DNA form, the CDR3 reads TGCGCCAGCAGCTTGGCCTCCCTGGAAAACGAGCAGTACTTC. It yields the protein CASSLASLENEQYF.

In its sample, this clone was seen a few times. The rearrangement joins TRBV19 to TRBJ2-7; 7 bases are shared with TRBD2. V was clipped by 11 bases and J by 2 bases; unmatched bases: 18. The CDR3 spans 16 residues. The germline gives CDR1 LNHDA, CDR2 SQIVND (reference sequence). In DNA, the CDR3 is TGTGCCCGACCGAAGCGCCCTCTAGCGGCCCCCTACGAGCAGTACTTC. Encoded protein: CARPKRPLAAPYEQYF.

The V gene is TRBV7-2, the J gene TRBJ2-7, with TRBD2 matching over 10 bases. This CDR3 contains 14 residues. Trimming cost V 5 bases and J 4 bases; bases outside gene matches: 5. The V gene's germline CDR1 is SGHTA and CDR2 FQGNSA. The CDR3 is CASSPSGSGYEQYF. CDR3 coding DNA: TGTGCCAGCAGCCCTAGCGGGAGTGGATACGAGCAGTACTTC.

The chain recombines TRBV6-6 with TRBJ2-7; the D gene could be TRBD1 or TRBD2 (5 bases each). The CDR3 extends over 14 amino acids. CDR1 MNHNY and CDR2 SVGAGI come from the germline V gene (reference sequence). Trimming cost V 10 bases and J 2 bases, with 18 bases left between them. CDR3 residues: CATRPRDPAYEQYF. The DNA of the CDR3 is TGTGCCACCCGACCTCGGGACCCCGCCTACGAGCAGTACTTC.

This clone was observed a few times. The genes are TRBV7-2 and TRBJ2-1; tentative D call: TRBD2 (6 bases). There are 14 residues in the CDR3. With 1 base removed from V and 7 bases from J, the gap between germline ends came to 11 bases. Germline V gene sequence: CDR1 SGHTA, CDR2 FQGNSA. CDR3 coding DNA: TGTGCCAGCAGCTTAGGGGGGACTGGAAATGAGCAGTTCTTC. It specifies CASSLGGTGNEQFF.

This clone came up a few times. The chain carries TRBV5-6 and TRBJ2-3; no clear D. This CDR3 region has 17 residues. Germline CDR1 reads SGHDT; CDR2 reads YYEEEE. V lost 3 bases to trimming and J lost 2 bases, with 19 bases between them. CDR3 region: CASSSGSGSKYTDTQYF. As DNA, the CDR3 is TGTGCCAGCAGCTCGGGTTCGGGCTCAAAATACACAGATACGCAGTATTTT.

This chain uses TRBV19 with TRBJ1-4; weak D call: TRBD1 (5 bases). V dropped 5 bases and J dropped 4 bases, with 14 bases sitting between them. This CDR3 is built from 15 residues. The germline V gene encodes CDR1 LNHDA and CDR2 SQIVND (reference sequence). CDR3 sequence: CASSPRGTINEKLFF. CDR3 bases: TGTGCCAGTAGTCCCCGGGGGACCATTAATGAAAAACTGTTTTTT.

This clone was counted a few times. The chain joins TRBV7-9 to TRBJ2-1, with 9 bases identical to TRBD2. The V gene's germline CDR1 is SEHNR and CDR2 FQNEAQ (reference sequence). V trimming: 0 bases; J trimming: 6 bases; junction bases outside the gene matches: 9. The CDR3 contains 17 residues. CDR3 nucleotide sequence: TGTGCCAGCAGCTTAGCTAGGACTAGCGAGGCCTTCAATGAGCAGTTCTTC. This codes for CASSLARTSEAFNEQFF. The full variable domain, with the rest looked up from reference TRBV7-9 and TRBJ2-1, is DTGVSQNPRHKITKRGQNVTFRCDPISEHNRLYWYRQTLGQGPEFLTYFQNEAQLEKSRLLSDRFSAERPKGSFSTLEIQRTEQGDSAMYLCASSLARTSEAFNEQFFGPGTRLTVL.

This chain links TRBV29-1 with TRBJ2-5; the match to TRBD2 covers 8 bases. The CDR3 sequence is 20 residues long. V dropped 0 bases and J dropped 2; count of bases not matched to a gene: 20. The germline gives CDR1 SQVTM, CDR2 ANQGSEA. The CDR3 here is CSVEESGLVVEGARQETQYF. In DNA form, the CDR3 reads TGCAGCGTTGAAGAATCGGGACTAGTGGTGGAAGGTGCCAGACAAGAGACCCAGTACTTC.

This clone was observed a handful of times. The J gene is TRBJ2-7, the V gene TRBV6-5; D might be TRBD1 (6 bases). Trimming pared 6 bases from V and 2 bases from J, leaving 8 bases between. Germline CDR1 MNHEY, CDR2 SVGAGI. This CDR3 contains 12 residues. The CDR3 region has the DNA TGTGCCAGCAGCCGGACAGCCTACGAGCAGTACTTC. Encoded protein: CASSRTAYEQYF.

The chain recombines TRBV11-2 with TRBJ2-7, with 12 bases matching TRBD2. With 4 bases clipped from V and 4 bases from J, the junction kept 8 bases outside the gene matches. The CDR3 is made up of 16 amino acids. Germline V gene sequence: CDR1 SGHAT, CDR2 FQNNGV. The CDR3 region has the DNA TGTGCCAGCAGCTCCCTAGCGGGAGGGCCGGTATACGAGCAGTACTTC. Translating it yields CASSSLAGGPVYEQYF.